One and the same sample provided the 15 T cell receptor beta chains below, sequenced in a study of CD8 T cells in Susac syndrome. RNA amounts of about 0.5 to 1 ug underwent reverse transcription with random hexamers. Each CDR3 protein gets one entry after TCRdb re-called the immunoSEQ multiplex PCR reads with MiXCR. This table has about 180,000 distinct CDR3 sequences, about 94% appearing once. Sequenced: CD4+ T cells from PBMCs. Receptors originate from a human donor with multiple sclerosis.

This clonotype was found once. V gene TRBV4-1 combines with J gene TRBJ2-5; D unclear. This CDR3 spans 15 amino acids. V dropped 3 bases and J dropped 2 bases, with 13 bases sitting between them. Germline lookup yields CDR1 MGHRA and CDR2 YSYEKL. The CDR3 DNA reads TGCGCCAGCAGCCAGTTTGATGCTCAACAAGAGACCCAGTACTTC. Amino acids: CASSQFDAQQETQYF.

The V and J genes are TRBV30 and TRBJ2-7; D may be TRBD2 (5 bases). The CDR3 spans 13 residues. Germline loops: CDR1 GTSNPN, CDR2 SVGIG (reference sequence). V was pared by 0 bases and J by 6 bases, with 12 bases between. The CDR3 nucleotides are TGTGCCTGGAGTGTTTTGGGGAGAGGCGAGCAGTACTTC. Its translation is CAWSVLGRGEQYF.

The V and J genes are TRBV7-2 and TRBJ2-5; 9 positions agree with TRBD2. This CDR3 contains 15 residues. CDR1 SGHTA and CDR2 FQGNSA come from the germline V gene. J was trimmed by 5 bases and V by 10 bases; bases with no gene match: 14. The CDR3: CATDGSGGYWETQYF. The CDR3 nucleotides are TGTGCCACTGACGGGAGCGGGGGGTATTGGGAGACCCAGTACTTC.

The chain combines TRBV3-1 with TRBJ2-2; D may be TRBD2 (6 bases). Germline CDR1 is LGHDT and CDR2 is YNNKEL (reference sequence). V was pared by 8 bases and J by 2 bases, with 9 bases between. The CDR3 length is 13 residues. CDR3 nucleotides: TGTGCCAGCGGGCGGGGCAACACCGGGGAGCTGTTTTTT. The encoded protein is CASGRGNTGELFF.

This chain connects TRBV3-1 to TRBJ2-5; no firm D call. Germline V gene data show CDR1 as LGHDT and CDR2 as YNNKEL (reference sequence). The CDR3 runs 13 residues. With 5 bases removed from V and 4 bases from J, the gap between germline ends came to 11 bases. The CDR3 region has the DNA TGTGCCAGCAGCTCGCGTGAACCAGAGACCCAGTACTTC. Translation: CASSSREPETQYF.

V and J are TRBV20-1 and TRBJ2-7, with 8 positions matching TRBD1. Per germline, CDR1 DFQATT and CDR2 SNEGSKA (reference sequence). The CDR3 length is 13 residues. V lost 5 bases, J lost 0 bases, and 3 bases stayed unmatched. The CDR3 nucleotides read TGCAGTGCTGACAGGGGCCTCTCCTACGAGCAGTACTTC. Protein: CSADRGLSYEQYF.

CDR3 loop: CASSIRPGANTEAFF. CDR3 DNA sequence: TGTGCCAGTAGTATTAGGCCAGGGGCGAACACTGAAGCTTTCTTT. The chain uses TRBV19 and TRBJ1-1; tentatively, D is TRBD1 (6 bases). This CDR3 contains 15 residues. Germline V gene lookup returns CDR1 LNHDA and CDR2 SQIVND (reference sequence). The V end was cut by 3 bases, the J end by 1 base, with 12 bases between.

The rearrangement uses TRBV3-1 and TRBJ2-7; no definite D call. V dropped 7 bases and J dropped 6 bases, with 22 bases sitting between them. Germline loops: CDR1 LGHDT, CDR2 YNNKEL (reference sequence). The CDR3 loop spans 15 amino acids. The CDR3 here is CASTPLAGVSSEQYF. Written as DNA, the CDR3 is TGTGCCAGCACCCCTCTCGCTGGGGTTAGTTCCGAGCAGTACTTC.

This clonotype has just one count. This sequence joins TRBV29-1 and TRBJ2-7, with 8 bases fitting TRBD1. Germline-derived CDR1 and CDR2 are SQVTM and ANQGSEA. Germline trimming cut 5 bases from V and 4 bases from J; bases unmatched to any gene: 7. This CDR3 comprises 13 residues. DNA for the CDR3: TGCAGCGTTACCAGGGGGCTTCGTTACGAGCAGTACTTC. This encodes CSVTRGLRYEQYF.

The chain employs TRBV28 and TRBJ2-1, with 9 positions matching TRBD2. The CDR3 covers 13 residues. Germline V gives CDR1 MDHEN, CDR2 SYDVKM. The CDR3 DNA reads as TGTGCGATAGGAGCGGGGGGATACAATGAGCAGTTCTTC. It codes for CAIGAGGYNEQFF.

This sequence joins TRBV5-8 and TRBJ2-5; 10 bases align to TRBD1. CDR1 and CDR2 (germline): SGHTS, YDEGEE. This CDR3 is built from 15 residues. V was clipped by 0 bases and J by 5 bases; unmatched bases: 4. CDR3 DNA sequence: TGTGCCAGCAGCTTGGGGGACAGGGGAATGGAGACCCAGTACTTC. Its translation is CASSLGDRGMETQYF.

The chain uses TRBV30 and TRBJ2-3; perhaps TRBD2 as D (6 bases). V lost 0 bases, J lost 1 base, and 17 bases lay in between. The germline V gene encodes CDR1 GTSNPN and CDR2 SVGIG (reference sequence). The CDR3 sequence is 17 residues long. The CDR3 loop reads CAWSVSAAASGTDTQYF. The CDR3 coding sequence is TGTGCCTGGAGTGTATCAGCAGCAGCTAGCGGCACAGATACGCAGTATTTT. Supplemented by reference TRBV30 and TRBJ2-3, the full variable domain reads SQTIHQWPATLVQPVGSPLSLECTVEGTSNPNLYWYRQAAGRGLQLLFYSVGIGQISSEVPQNLSASRPQDRQFILSSKKLLLSDSGFYLCAWSVSAAASGTDTQYFGPGTRLTVL.

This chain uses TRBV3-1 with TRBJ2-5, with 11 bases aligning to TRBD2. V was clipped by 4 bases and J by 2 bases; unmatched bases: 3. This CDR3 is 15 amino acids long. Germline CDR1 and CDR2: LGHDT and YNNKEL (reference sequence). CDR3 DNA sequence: TGTGCCAGCAGCCGCTGGACTAGCGGGCAAGAGACCCAGTACTTC. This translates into CASSRWTSGQETQYF.

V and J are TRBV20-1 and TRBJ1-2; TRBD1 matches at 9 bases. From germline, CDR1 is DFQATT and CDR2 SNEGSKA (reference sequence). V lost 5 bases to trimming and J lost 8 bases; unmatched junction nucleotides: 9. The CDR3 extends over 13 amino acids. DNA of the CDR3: TGCAGTGCTGGGGACAGGGCAAAGATGGGCTACACCTTC. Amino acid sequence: CSAGDRAKMGYTF.

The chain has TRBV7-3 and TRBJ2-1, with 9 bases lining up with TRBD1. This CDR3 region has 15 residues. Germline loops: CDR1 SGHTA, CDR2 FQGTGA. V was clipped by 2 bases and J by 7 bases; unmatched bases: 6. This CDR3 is CASSLGDRAWNEQFF. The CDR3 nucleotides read TGTGCCAGCAGCTTAGGGGACAGGGCATGGAATGAGCAGTTCTTC. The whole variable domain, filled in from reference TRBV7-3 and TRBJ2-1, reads GAGVSQTPSNKVTEKGKYVELRCDPISGHTALYWYRQSLGQGPEFLIYFQGTGAADDSGLPNDRFFAVRPEGSVSTLKIQRTERGDSAVYLCASSLGDRAWNEQFFGPGTRLTVL.